This T cell receptor beta chain derives from a study of cytomegalovirus exposure and HLA in healthy donors. Overall study: The early release's HLA-typed donors yielded approximately 81 million unique TCRs.

The PCR made use of 60 Vbeta and 13 Jbeta primers. Some clones are missing from TCRdb's copy, which holds only in-frame ones; the method was immunoSEQ multiplex PCR. In the table there are 95,000 to 110,000 clones, around 77% of which are singletons. Trimming cost V 0 bases and J 6 bases, with 7 bases left between them. The germline V gene has CDR1 SGHRS and CDR2 YFSETQ. CDR3 length: 14 residues. The study's findings and limits: Most of the TCR beta V segments (in an earlier analysis) were productive either about 87% or about 30% of the time. As immune exposure information, only CMV serostatus was available.

On this clone itself: What it recognizes is unknown.

The specimen sequenced was PBMCs. The chain joins TRBV5-1 to TRBJ1-6; weak D call: TRBD1 (6 bases). The receptor was derived from a male donor in good health and CMV-seronegative. The CDR3 region is CASSLEGGNSPLHF. The CDR3 coding sequence is TGCGCCAGCAGCTTGGAAGGGGGTAATTCACCCCTCCACTTT. Drawing the rest from reference TRBV5-1 and TRBJ1-6, the complete variable domain is KAGVTQTPRYLIKTRGQQVTLSCSPISGHRSVSWYQQTPGQGLQFLFEYFSETQRNKGNFPGRFSGRQFSNSRSEMNVSTLELGDSALYLCASSLEGGNSPLHFGNGTRLTVT.